Below are 27 T cell receptor beta chains sequenced from a single sample in a study of shared clonotypes between healthy human individuals (dated by TCRdb to 2018 to 2020). Preparation of the library involved the immunoSEQ multiplex PCR assay. TCRdb stores this immuneACCESS table with in-frame sequences only. Part of the clones is absent; in the studies checked, under half of the shortfall reflects unresolved V genes, and no reason is known for the rest. The sample profile shows over 2,000,000 clones; around 93% of them were found once. Of the sample, approximately 1.6% is held by the ten largest clones. CD8 naive samples consisted of CD45RO-negative cells that were positively selected for CCR7, yielding a CD45RA+CCR7+ population without TemRA cells. The sample taken for sequencing was naive CD8+ T cells from PBMCs. The cell subset or site label, read with the paper, signifies: CD45RA+CCR7+. The receptors derive from a man younger than 35 in good health. Some clones in this sample may be carry-over from other donors' samples.

The chain is built from TRBV7-9 and TRBJ2-1; 14 bases map to TRBD2. Looked up from germline, CDR1 is SEHNR and CDR2 is FQNEAQ (reference sequence). The junction had 6 bases not matched to a gene; V was cut back by 6 bases and J by 8 bases. This CDR3 is built from 15 residues. The CDR3, as DNA: TGTGCCAGCAGATACGGACTAGCGGGAGGTGATGAGCAGTTCTTC. Protein product: CASRYGLAGGDEQFF.

This chain joins TRBV5-1 and TRBJ2-3; tentatively, D is TRBD1 (5 bases). CDR1 and CDR2 from the germline V gene are SGHRS and YFSETQ. The V end was cut by 1 base, the J end by 6 bases, with 18 bases between. This CDR3 is 16 amino acids long. The CDR3 here is CASSLMGQGARDTQYF. DNA for the CDR3: TGCGCCAGCAGCTTGATGGGCCAGGGCGCTCGGGATACGCAGTATTTT.

The J gene is TRBJ2-2, the V gene TRBV4-1; 9 bases match TRBD1. Germline CDR1 MGHRA, CDR2 YSYEKL. With 0 bases clipped from V and 8 bases from J, the junction kept 10 bases outside the gene matches. CDR3 length equals 17 residues. CDR3 region: CASSQDRDRVKMGELFF. Written as DNA, the CDR3 is TGCGCCAGCAGCCAAGATAGGGACAGGGTGAAAATGGGGGAGCTGTTTTTT.

The chain couples TRBV28 to TRBJ2-1; D unresolved. The CDR3 has 14 amino acids. Germline-derived CDR1 and CDR2 are MDHEN and SYDVKM. Trimming cost V 2 bases and J 12 bases, with 17 bases left between them. In DNA form, the CDR3 reads TGTGCCAGCAGTTTAAGGATCATAGGCTCTTGGCAGTTCTTC. Translation: CASSLRIIGSWQFF.

This clone was counted once. The chain uses TRBV5-1 and TRBJ2-1; 7 bases match TRBD2. V dropped 7 bases and J dropped 4; count of bases not matched to a gene: 8. The CDR3 length is 14 residues. The germline CDR1 and CDR2 sequences are SGHRS and YFSETQ. CDR3 amino acids: CASRGGAAYNEQFF. CDR3 nucleotide sequence: TGCGCCAGCCGCGGGGGAGCGGCTTACAATGAGCAGTTCTTC.

The chain joins TRBV7-9 to TRBJ1-1; D is perhaps TRBD1 (6 bases). Germline V gene data show CDR1 as SEHNR and CDR2 as FQNEAQ (reference sequence). This CDR3 has 17 amino acids. V lost 5 bases and J lost 0, with 19 bases in between. The CDR3 reads CASSRPQFRGVNTEAFF. The CDR3 DNA follows: TGTGCCAGCAGCCGGCCCCAGTTTAGGGGGGTGAACACTGAAGCTTTCTTT.

CDR3 coding DNA: TGCGCCAGCATCCCCTCGTCGGGAGGGAGGAATGAGCAGTTCTTC. Protein: CASIPSSGGRNEQFF. V is TRBV10-2 and J is TRBJ2-1, with 8 bases lining up with TRBD2. In germline, CDR1 is WSHSY, CDR2 SAAADI. The CDR3 totals 15 residues. With V trimmed by 7 bases and J by 7 bases, 12 bases remained unmatched.

Regarding this clone: This specimen includes other DNA sequences encoding the same CDR3. The rearrangement joins TRBV5-1 to TRBJ1-1; tentatively, D is TRBD1 (6 bases). CDR1 and CDR2 (germline): SGHRS, YFSETQ. V shed 4 bases and J shed 1 base, with 14 bases lying between them. The CDR3 is made up of 15 amino acids. The CDR3 here is CASSLAGARNTEAFF. The CDR3 DNA reads as TGCGCCAGCAGCCTTGCGGGGGCTCGGAACACTGAAGCTTTCTTT. Together with reference TRBV5-1 and TRBJ1-1, the CDR3 gives the full variable domain: KAGVTQTPRYLIKTRGQQVTLSCSPISGHRSVSWYQQTPGQGLQFLFEYFSETQRNKGNFPGRFSGRQFSNSRSEMNVSTLELGDSALYLCASSLAGARNTEAFFGQGTRLTVV.

The V and J genes are TRBV7-6 and TRBJ1-1, with 8 bases that match TRBD1. The CDR3 has 18 amino acids. Germline lookup yields CDR1 SGHVS and CDR2 FNYEAQ. J gave up 3 bases and V 2 bases, and 14 bases lay outside the gene matches. The CDR3 spells CASSLPLLGQGRDTEAFF. CDR3 coding DNA: TGTGCCAGCAGCTTACCTTTATTAGGACAGGGTCGAGACACTGAAGCTTTCTTT.

The V gene is TRBV11-2, the J gene TRBJ2-2, with D unclear. The germline V and J ends were trimmed by 1 base and 1 base, with 7 bases remaining between them. The germline gives CDR1 SGHAT, CDR2 FQNNGV. CDR3 size: 15 residues. In DNA, the CDR3 is TGTGCCAGCAGCTTAGGACGTATGAACACCGGGGAGCTGTTTTTT. Its protein product is CASSLGRMNTGELFF.

The V and J genes are TRBV27 and TRBJ2-7; 8 bases agree with TRBD2. The CDR3 is made up of 16 amino acids. In germline, CDR1 is MNHEY, CDR2 SMNVEV (reference sequence). V lost 5 bases and J lost 4; bases outside the gene matches: 13. The CDR3 region has the DNA TGTGCCAGCAGTCCGAGCGGTACAGCGGGAGTGTACGAGCAGTACTTC. Protein: CASSPSGTAGVYEQYF.

The chain employs TRBV29-1 and TRBJ1-1; TRBD1 matches 8 bases. CDR1 SQVTM and CDR2 ANQGSEA come from the germline V gene. V shed 4 bases, J shed 5 bases, and the junction held 9 bases outside the gene matches. The CDR3 length is 14 residues. DNA of the CDR3: TGCAGCGTTGTCCAGGGGGCGTGGGTGACTGAAGCTTTCTTT. This translates into CSVVQGAWVTEAFF.

This clone was seen just once. The rearrangement links TRBV28 to TRBJ1-5; 9 nucleotides line up with TRBD1. The germline gives CDR1 MDHEN, CDR2 SYDVKM. The CDR3 runs 17 residues. V was clipped by 5 bases and J by 4 bases; unmatched bases: 12. CDR3 loop: CASSPPGDREVNQPQHF. The CDR3 bases are TGTGCCAGCAGTCCGCCGGGGGACAGGGAGGTAAATCAGCCCCAGCATTTT.

This clone showed up just a few times. The chain links TRBV9 to TRBJ1-1; the match to TRBD1 covers 8 bases. The CDR3 covers 15 residues. V trimming: 0 bases; J trimming: 4 bases; junction bases outside the gene matches: 5. Germline V lookup: CDR1 SGDLS, CDR2 YYNGEE. This chain's CDR3 is CASSVVGTGPTEAFF. DNA for the CDR3: TGTGCCAGCAGCGTAGTTGGGACAGGCCCCACTGAAGCTTTCTTT.

V gene TRBV27 combines with J gene TRBJ1-1; a possible D gene is TRBD1 (5 bases). The CDR3 loop spans 16 amino acids. Per the germline V gene, CDR1 is MNHEY and CDR2 is SMNVEV (reference sequence). V shed 5 bases and J shed 2 bases, with 18 bases lying between them. DNA of the CDR3: TGTGCCAGCAGTCTCACGCGGGACCGGACTAACACTGAAGCTTTCTTT. Residues: CASSLTRDRTNTEAFF.

The CDR3 coding sequence is TGTGCCAGCAGCCCCGGGGACGGGAACACCGGGGAGCTGTTTTTT. The encoded protein is CASSPGDGNTGELFF. This chain links TRBV7-3 with TRBJ2-2, with D possibly being TRBD1 or TRBD2 (5 bases each). Germline CDR1 and CDR2: SGHTA and FQGTGA. V lost 5 bases and J 1 base, leaving 11 bases between the germline ends. The CDR3 extends over 15 amino acids. Full variable domain (rest looked up from reference TRBV7-3 and TRBJ2-2): GAGVSQTPSNKVTEKGKYVELRCDPISGHTALYWYRQSLGQGPEFLIYFQGTGAADDSGLPNDRFFAVRPEGSVSTLKIQRTERGDSAVYLCASSPGDGNTGELFFGEGSRLTVL.

Turning to this clone: The same CDR3 also results from other DNA sequences found in this sample. The V and J genes are TRBV5-1 and TRBJ2-7; 7 bases align to TRBD2. Germline V CDR1 and CDR2: SGHRS, YFSETQ. V shed 0 bases and J 0 bases; nucleotides not matched to a gene: 3. This CDR3 comprises 15 residues. This chain's CDR3 is CASSLEGGSSYEQYF. CDR3 nucleotides: TGCGCCAGCAGCTTGGAGGGAGGGAGCTCCTACGAGCAGTACTTC.

As regards this clone: The sample carries other DNA sequences with the same CDR3. The chain combines TRBV28 with TRBJ2-7; 10 nucleotides align to TRBD2. The CDR3 extends over 13 amino acids. Per germline, CDR1 MDHEN and CDR2 SYDVKM. Germline trimming cut 3 bases from V and 5 bases from J; bases unmatched to any gene: 1. CDR3 residues: CASSLLAGDEQYF. The CDR3 DNA sequence: TGTGCCAGCAGTTTGCTAGCGGGAGACGAGCAGTACTTC. Combining the CDR3 with reference TRBV28 and TRBJ2-7 gives the whole variable domain DVKVTQSSRYLVKRTGEKVFLECVQDMDHENMFWYRQDPGLGLRLIYFSYDVKMKEKGDIPEGYSVSREKKERFSLILESASTNQTSMYLCASSLLAGDEQYFGPGTRLTVT.

This clone has only a few counts. This chain links TRBV29-1 with TRBJ1-2, with D perhaps TRBD1 (5 bases). The CDR3 length is 14 residues. Trimming stripped 7 bases from V and 4 bases from J, with 19 bases between. The V gene's germline CDR1 is SQVTM and CDR2 ANQGSEA. The CDR3 DNA reads TGCAGCGGGTGGTTCCGGGGGAGAAGCTATGGCTACACCTTC. This encodes CSGWFRGRSYGYTF.

V is TRBV10-3 and J is TRBJ2-3; TRBD2 matches 7 bases. This CDR3 contains 16 residues. Germline assignment: CDR1 ENHRY and CDR2 SYGVKD. J lost 3 bases, V lost 3 bases, and 9 bases had no gene match. The CDR3 region has the DNA TGTGCCATCAGTGACCCTAGCGGAGTAGGAACAGATACGCAGTATTTT. This codes for CAISDPSGVGTDTQYF.

The genes are TRBV5-4 and TRBJ2-1; 9 bases fit TRBD2. This CDR3 spans 15 amino acids. V gave up 4 bases and J gave up 9 bases; unmatched junction bases: 11. Germline V CDR1 and CDR2: SGHNT, YYREEE (reference sequence). This chain's CDR3 is CASSPLGGLAGEQFF. CDR3 bases: TGTGCCAGCAGCCCCCTTGGGGGACTAGCCGGTGAGCAGTTCTTC.

This clone has a handful of counts. Other DNA variants within this sample encode the same CDR3. The chain couples TRBV27 to TRBJ1-5; a weak D match, TRBD1 (5 bases). The germline V and J ends were trimmed by 5 bases and 5 bases, with 10 bases remaining between them. The germline V gene encodes CDR1 MNHEY and CDR2 SMNVEV (reference sequence). The CDR3 is 13 residues long. CDR3 nucleotide sequence: TGTGCCAGCAGTCTGGGGGGGGATCAGCCCCAGCATTTT. This sequence encodes CASSLGGDQPQHF.

The chain uses TRBV9 and TRBJ2-1; 7 bases are a match to TRBD2. Trimming cost V 4 bases and J 9 bases; bases outside gene matches: 13. Germline lookup yields CDR1 SGDLS and CDR2 YYNGEE. CDR3 length: 15 residues. The DNA of the CDR3 is TGTGCCAGCAGCACCACCGCGGGAGTCGGGGGTGAGCAGTTCTTC. Translating gives CASSTTAGVGGEQFF.

With regard to this clone: Additional DNA sequences in this sample encode the identical CDR3. The chain links TRBV9 to TRBJ1-5; D ambiguous. CDR1 and CDR2 (germline): SGDLS, YYNGEE. The CDR3 extends over 12 amino acids. Between the trimmed V and J ends, which lost 3 bases and 4 bases, there was a span of 5 bases. CDR3 DNA sequence: TGTGCCAGCAGCGCCACTAATCAGCCCCAGCATTTT. This encodes CASSATNQPQHF.

In DNA form, the CDR3 reads TGTGCCAGCAGTTACGAGATGAGTCCTGAAGCTTTCTTT. Protein: CASSYEMSPEAFF. The chain recombines TRBV6-6 with TRBJ1-1; D is undetermined. This CDR3 is built from 13 residues. V lost 2 bases to trimming and J lost 6 bases, with 10 bases between them. CDR1 and CDR2 from the germline V gene are MNHNY and SVGAGI (reference sequence).

This rearrangement joins TRBV4-1 to TRBJ2-7; D is unresolved. Germline loops: CDR1 MGHRA, CDR2 YSYEKL. The CDR3 has 14 residues. V was shortened by 0 bases and J by 6 bases, with 12 bases between the two germline ends. This CDR3 reads CASSQEIGYGEQYF. The DNA for the CDR3 is TGCGCCAGCAGCCAAGAGATCGGTTATGGCGAGCAGTACTTC.

V is TRBV27 and J is TRBJ2-7; maybe TRBD2 (6 bases). Germline lookup yields CDR1 MNHEY and CDR2 SMNVEV (reference sequence). With 8 bases removed from V and 4 bases from J, the gap between germline ends came to 15 bases. The CDR3 consists of 13 residues. The CDR3 nucleotides read TGTGCCAGCCGGGAGACCAGCGGGTACGAGCAGTACTTC. Residues: CASRETSGYEQYF.